This entry lists 14 T cell receptor beta chains sequenced from one sample in a study of technical replicates of blood from a few donors (dated by TCRdb to 2016 to 2017). Library construction relied on the immunoSEQ multiplex PCR assay. Drawn from immuneACCESS, this table holds only the in-frame rearrangements with V and J called that TCRdb kept. Clones are partly lost; checked studies trace under half to an unresolved V gene and leave the rest unexplained. A total of about 69,000 clones appear in this sample, 88% of them only once. The ten largest clonotypes hold 4% to 5% of the sample. Sequencing was done on a sample of PBMCs. The receptors were gathered from a human donor in good health. Some clones in this sample may be carry-over from other donors' samples.

V is TRBV29-1 and J is TRBJ2-3; 12 positions agree with TRBD2. Trimming at V came to 7 bases and at J to 1 base, leaving 0 bases not matched to a gene. This CDR3 has 13 residues. Germline assignment: CDR1 SQVTM and CDR2 ANQGSEA. The CDR3 DNA follows: TGCAGCGGACTAGCGGGGGGCACAGATACGCAGTATTTT. Translation: CSGLAGGTDTQYF.

This chain uses TRBV6-1 with TRBJ1-1; 9 bases fit TRBD1. Trimming removed 8 bases from V and 5 bases from J; junction bases left unmatched: 6. CDR3 length: 13 amino acids. The germline CDR1 and CDR2 sequences are MNHNS and SASEGT. The CDR3 DNA reads as TGTGCCAGCGCAGGGGACAGGGATACTGAAGCTTTCTTT. Translation gives CASAGDRDTEAFF.

The genes are TRBV7-2 and TRBJ1-5; no firm D call. The CDR3 is 15 amino acids. Germline V gives CDR1 SGHTA, CDR2 FQGNSA. Trimming took off 1 base at V and 1 base at J, with 8 bases between the two ends. DNA of the CDR3: TGTGCCAGCAGCTTAGAACATATGAGCAATCAGCCCCAGCATTTT. Its translation: CASSLEHMSNQPQHF.

This clone appeared a few times. The chain employs TRBV11-3 and TRBJ2-1, with D unresolved. Between the trimmed V and J ends, which lost 5 bases and 7 bases, there was a span of 9 bases. Germline V gene sequence: CDR1 SGHNT, CDR2 YENEEA. The CDR3 runs to 12 residues. The CDR3 coding sequence is TGTGCCAGCAGCAGTGGCGGAAATGAGCAGTTCTTC. This sequence encodes CASSSGGNEQFF. Looking up the rest from reference TRBV11-3 and TRBJ2-1 gives the full variable domain: EAGVVQSPRYKIIEKKQPVAFWCNPISGHNTLYWYLQNLGQGPELLIRYENEEAVDDSQLPKDRFSAERLKGVDSTLKIQPAELGDSAVYLCASSSGGNEQFFGPGTRLTVL.

The CDR3 here is CASSLGRYSGGARGEQYF. CDR3 in DNA: TGCGCCAGCAGCTTGGGACGCTACAGCGGGGGGGCTCGGGGCGAGCAGTACTTC. The chain carries TRBV5-1 and TRBJ2-7; 10 nucleotides align to TRBD2. With 0 bases clipped from V and 6 bases from J, the junction kept 15 bases outside the gene matches. The CDR3 contains 18 residues. Germline assignment: CDR1 SGHRS and CDR2 YFSETQ.

The DNA of the CDR3 is TGTGCCGGGCAACAGGTCAGCCTCAGTGAAGCTTTCTTT. Translated: CAGQQVSLSEAFF. V gene TRBV7-9 combines with J gene TRBJ1-1, with D tentatively TRBD1 (5 bases). V was pared by 11 bases and J by 7 bases, with 20 bases between. In germline, CDR1 is SEHNR, CDR2 FQNEAQ (reference sequence). This CDR3 is 13 amino acids long. Supplemented by reference TRBV7-9 and TRBJ1-1, the full variable domain reads DTGVSQNPRHKITKRGQNVTFRCDPISEHNRLYWYRQTLGQGPEFLTYFQNEAQLEKSRLLSDRFSAERPKGSFSTLEIQRTEQGDSAMYLCAGQQVSLSEAFFGQGTRLTVV.

This clone was detected only once. The rearrangement uses TRBV5-1 and TRBJ2-7, with 8 positions matching TRBD2. Germline V gene data show CDR1 as SGHRS and CDR2 as YFSETQ. CDR3 length equals 16 residues. The V segment lost 2 bases and the J segment 4 bases; nucleotides outside the gene matches: 11. The CDR3 region has the DNA TGCGCCAGCAGCTTCCTAGCGGGCAGGGAGAGGTACGAGCAGTACTTC. Translating it yields CASSFLAGRERYEQYF.

The chain links TRBV7-9 to TRBJ2-7, with D maybe TRBD1 (5 bases). V shed 5 bases and J shed 6 bases, with 20 bases lying between them. This CDR3 spans 15 amino acids. Germline V gene sequence: CDR1 SEHNR, CDR2 FQNEAQ (reference sequence). The CDR3 sequence: CASSPRPGLTAEQYF. As DNA, the CDR3 is TGTGCCAGCAGCCCGAGACCAGGGCTAACTGCCGAGCAGTACTTC.

A remark on this clone: This sample also contains other DNA sequences that code for the same CDR3. This chain joins TRBV10-3 and TRBJ1-2, with TRBD1 matching 8 bases. Germline trimming cut 4 bases from V and 5 bases from J; bases unmatched to any gene: 3. This CDR3 has 13 amino acids. Looked up from germline, CDR1 is ENHRY and CDR2 is SYGVKD. CDR3 protein: CAISADRGYGYTF. The CDR3, as DNA: TGTGCCATCAGTGCAGACAGGGGTTATGGCTACACCTTC.

The CDR3 spells CASSLEGGETQYF. The CDR3 nucleotides are TGTGCCAGCAGCTTAGAGGGCGGGGAGACCCAGTACTTC. The chain is built from TRBV7-7 and TRBJ2-5; a weak D match, TRBD2 (5 bases). Per germline, CDR1 SSHAT and CDR2 FNYEAQ (reference sequence). CDR3 length: 13 amino acids. Trimming stripped 1 base from V and 5 bases from J, with 8 bases between.

The chain carries TRBV7-3 and TRBJ2-5; perhaps TRBD2 as D (6 bases). CDR3 size: 14 residues. Germline V lookup: CDR1 SGHTA, CDR2 FQGTGA. Between the trimmed V and J ends, which lost 5 bases and 5 bases, there was a span of 15 bases. CDR3 nucleotides: TGTGCCAGCAGCCCGGGGGTACTACGGGAGACCCAGTACTTC. Residues: CASSPGVLRETQYF.

The chain links TRBV27 to TRBJ2-1; 9 bases agree with TRBD2. Germline V lookup: CDR1 MNHEY, CDR2 SMNVEV (reference sequence). J was trimmed by 9 bases and V by 10 bases; bases with no gene match: 10. The CDR3 extends over 13 amino acids. The CDR3 spells CATCLAGSSEQFF. The CDR3 nucleotides are TGTGCCACCTGCCTAGCGGGATCGAGTGAGCAGTTCTTC.

The gene calls are TRBV6-4 and TRBJ2-1; perhaps TRBD1 as D (7 bases). This CDR3 is 15 amino acids long. Per the germline V gene, CDR1 is MRHNA and CDR2 is SNTAGT. The V end was cut by 0 bases, the J end by 6 bases, with 12 bases between. This CDR3 is CASSDSAGQFNEQFF. As DNA, the CDR3 is TGTGCCAGCAGTGACTCGGCGGGACAGTTCAATGAGCAGTTCTTC.

V usage is TRBV4-1 and J usage is TRBJ1-1, with D possibly TRBD1 on 6 matching bases. The CDR3 length is 14 residues. With 7 bases removed from V and 1 base from J, the gap between germline ends came to 13 bases. The germline CDR1 and CDR2 sequences are MGHRA and YSYEKL. The CDR3 protein is CASKTWGQNTEAFF. CDR3 DNA sequence: TGCGCCAGCAAGACATGGGGACAGAACACTGAAGCTTTCTTT.